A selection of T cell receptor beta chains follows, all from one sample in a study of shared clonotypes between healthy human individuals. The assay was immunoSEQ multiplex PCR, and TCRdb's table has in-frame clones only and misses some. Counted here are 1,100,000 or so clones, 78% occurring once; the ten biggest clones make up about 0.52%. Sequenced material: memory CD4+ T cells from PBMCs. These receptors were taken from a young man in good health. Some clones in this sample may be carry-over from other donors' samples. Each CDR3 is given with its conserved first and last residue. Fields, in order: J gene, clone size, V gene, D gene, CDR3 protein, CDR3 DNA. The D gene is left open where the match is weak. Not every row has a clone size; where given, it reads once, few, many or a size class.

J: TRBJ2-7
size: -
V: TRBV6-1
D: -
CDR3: CASMRTQSSYEQYF
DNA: TGTGCCAGCATGCGGACGCAGAGCTCCTACGAGCAGTACTTC

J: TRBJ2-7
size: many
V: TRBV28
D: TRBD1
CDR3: CASSSTGDPSYEQYF
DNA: TGTGCCAGCAGTTCGACAGGGGACCCCTCCTACGAGCAGTACTTC

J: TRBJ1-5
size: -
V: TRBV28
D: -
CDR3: CASTPRGTFPNQPQHF
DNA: TGTGCCAGCACCCCACGAGGGACATTCCCCAATCAGCCCCAGCATTTT

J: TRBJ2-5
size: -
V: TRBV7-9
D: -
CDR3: CASSLGLGTETQYF
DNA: TGTGCCAGCAGCTTAGGTCTGGGGACAGAGACCCAGTACTTC

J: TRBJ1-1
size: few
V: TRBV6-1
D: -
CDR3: CASSEGRTEAFF
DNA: TGTGCCAGCAGTGAGGGGCGTACTGAAGCTTTCTTT

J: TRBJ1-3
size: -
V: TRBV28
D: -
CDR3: CASASLTGSGNTIYF
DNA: TGTGCCAGCGCCAGTTTAACAGGGTCTGGAAACACCATATATTTT

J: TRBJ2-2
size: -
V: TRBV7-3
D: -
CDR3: CASSLRRVQNTGELFF
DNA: TGTGCCAGCAGCTTAAGGCGGGTACAGAACACCGGGGAGCTGTTTTTT

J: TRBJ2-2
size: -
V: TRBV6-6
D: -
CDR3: CASSSSNTGELFF
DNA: TGTGCCAGCAGTTCGTCGAACACCGGGGAGCTGTTTTTT

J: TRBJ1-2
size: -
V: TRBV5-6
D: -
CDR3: CASSSDRRTYGYTF
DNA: TGTGCCAGCAGCTCGGACAGAAGGACCTATGGCTACACCTTC

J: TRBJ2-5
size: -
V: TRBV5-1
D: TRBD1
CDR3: CASSWGQGPQETQYF
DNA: TGCGCCAGCAGCTGGGGACAGGGACCACAAGAGACCCAGTACTTC

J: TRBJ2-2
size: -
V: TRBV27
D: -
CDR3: CASSLFRGPNTGELFF
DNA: TGTGCCAGCAGTTTATTCAGGGGCCCGAACACCGGGGAGCTGTTTTTT

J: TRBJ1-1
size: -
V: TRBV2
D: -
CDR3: CASSGLAAEAFF
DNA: TGTGCCAGCAGTGGACTGGCTGCTGAAGCTTTCTTT

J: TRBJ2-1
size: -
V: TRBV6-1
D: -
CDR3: CASRATGLAYNEQFF
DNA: TGTGCCAGCAGAGCTACAGGGTTGGCGTACAATGAGCAGTTCTTC

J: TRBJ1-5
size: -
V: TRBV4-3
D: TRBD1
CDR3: CASSQNRGLYQPQHF
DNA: TGCGCCAGCAGCCAGAACAGGGGGCTCTATCAGCCCCAGCATTTT

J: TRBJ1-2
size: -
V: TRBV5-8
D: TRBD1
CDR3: CASSLPGTGPPLF
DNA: TGTGCCAGCAGCCTGCCCGGGACAGGGCCACCGCTCTTC

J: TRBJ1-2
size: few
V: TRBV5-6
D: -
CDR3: CASSLGNREDYGYTF
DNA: TGTGCCAGCAGCCTGGGGAACAGGGAGGACTATGGCTACACCTTC

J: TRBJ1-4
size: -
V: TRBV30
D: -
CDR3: CACRRGTPEKLFF
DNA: TGTGCCTGCCGGAGGGGGACGCCGGAAAAACTGTTTTTT

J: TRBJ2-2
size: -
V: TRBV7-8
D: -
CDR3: CASSLNRLGELFF
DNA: TGTGCCAGCAGCTTAAATCGTCTGGGGGAGCTGTTTTTT

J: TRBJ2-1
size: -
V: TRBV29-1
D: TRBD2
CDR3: CSVEGTSRPNEQFF
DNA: TGCAGCGTTGAAGGGACTAGTAGGCCCAATGAGCAGTTCTTC

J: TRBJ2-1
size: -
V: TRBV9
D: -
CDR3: CASSPQPTGSYNEQFF
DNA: TGTGCCAGCAGCCCTCAACCGACAGGCTCCTACAATGAGCAGTTCTTC

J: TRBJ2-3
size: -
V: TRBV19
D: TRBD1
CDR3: CASIPRTGDTQYF
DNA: TGTGCCAGTATTCCCCGGACAGGTGATACGCAGTATTTT

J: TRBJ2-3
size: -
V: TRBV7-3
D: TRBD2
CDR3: CASSGGLAGGTDTQYF
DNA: TGTGCCAGCAGCGGGGGACTAGCGGGAGGCACAGATACGCAGTATTTT

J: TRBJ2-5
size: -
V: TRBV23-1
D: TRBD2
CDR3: CASSQSIVTSGRNKETQYF
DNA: TGCGCCAGCAGTCAATCGATTGTTACTAGCGGGAGGAACAAAGAGACCCAGTACTTC

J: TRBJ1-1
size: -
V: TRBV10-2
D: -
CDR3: CASRRTGFPEAFF
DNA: TGCGCCAGCAGGAGAACAGGTTTCCCTGAAGCTTTCTTT

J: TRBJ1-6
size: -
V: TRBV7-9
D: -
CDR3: CASSFPNSPLHF
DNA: TGTGCCAGCAGCTTCCCTAATTCACCCCTCCACTTT

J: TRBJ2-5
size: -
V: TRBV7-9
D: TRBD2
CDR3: CASSETTSGSRETQYF
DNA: TGTGCCAGCAGCGAAACGACTAGCGGGAGTCGAGAGACCCAGTACTTC

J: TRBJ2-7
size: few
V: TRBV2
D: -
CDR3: CASSVQELTEQYF
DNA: TGTGCCAGCAGTGTCCAGGAACTGACCGAGCAGTACTTC

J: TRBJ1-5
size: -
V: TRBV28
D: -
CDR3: CASSNRQPQHF
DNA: TGTGCCAGCAGTAACAGACAGCCCCAGCATTTT

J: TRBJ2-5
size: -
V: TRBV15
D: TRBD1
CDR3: CAVRQGAGETQYF
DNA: TGTGCCGTAAGACAGGGGGCGGGAGAGACCCAGTACTTC

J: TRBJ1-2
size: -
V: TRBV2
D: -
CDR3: CASSLAGYTF
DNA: TGTGCCAGCAGTCTCGCGGGCTACACCTTC

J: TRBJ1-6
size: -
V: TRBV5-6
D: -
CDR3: CASSSEQGIGYNSPLHF
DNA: TGTGCCAGCAGCTCGGAACAGGGAATCGGGTATAATTCACCCCTCCACTTT

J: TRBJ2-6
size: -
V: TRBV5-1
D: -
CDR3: CASSPGRGSGANVLTF
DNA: TGCGCCAGCAGCCCGGGACGCGGCTCTGGGGCCAACGTCCTGACTTTC

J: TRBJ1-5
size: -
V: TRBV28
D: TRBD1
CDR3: CASSLSFGQGGRIGNQPQHF
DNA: TGTGCCAGCAGTTTATCTTTTGGACAGGGGGGTCGAATTGGCAATCAGCCCCAGCATTTT

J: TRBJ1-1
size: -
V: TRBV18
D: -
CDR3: CASSSQPQSDTEAFF
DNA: TGTGCCAGCTCATCTCAACCCCAGAGTGACACTGAAGCTTTCTTT

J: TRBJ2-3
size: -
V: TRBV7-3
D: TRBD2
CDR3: CASSLGLARSTDTQYF
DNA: TGTGCCAGCAGCTTAGGACTAGCGAGATCCACAGATACGCAGTATTTT

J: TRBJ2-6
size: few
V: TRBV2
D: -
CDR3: CASSAGTSGANVLTF
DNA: TGTGCCAGCAGTGCAGGGACTTCTGGGGCCAACGTCCTGACTTTC

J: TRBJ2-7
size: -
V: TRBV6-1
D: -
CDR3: CASSTHRYEQYF
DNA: TGTGCCAGCAGTACTCACAGGTACGAGCAGTACTTC

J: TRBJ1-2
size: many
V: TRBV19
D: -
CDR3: CASSIGGEVYGYTF
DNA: TGTGCCAGTAGTATCGGGGGCGAGGTCTATGGCTACACCTTC

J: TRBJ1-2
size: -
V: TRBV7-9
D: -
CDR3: CASSSGIYGYTF
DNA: TGTGCCAGCAGCTCCGGGATCTACGGCTACACCTTC

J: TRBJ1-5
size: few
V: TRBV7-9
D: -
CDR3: CASSLRATDQPQHF
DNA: TGTGCCAGCAGCTTAAGGGCAACCGATCAGCCCCAGCATTTT

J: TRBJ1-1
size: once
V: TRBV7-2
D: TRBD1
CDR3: CASSPGGLITEAFF
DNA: TGTGCCAGTTCGCCAGGGGGCCTCATCACTGAAGCTTTCTTT

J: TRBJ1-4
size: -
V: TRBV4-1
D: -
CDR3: CASSPQPTTNEKLFF
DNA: TGCGCCAGCAGCCCCCAGCCTACAACTAATGAAAAACTGTTTTTT

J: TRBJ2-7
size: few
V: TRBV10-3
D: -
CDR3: CAISEDRDSRYEQYF
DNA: TGTGCCATCAGTGAGGACCGGGACTCCCGCTACGAGCAGTACTTC

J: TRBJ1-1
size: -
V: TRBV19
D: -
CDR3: CASQDRGEAFF
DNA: TGTGCCAGTCAGGATAGGGGTGAAGCTTTCTTT

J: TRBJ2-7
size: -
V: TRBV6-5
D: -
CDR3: CASSRDRVGAYEQYF
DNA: TGTGCCAGCAGCCGGGATCGGGTGGGCGCCTACGAGCAGTACTTC

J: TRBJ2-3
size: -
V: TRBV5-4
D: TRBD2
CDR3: CASSLLSGSGDTQYF
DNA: TGTGCCAGCAGCTTGTTAAGCGGGAGCGGAGATACGCAGTATTTT

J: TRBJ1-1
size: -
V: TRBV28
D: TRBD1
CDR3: CASSLVVGTGSHTEAFF
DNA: TGTGCCAGCAGTTTGGTCGTTGGGACAGGGAGCCACACTGAAGCTTTCTTT

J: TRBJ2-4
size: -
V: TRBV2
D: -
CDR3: CASSDPLAVKNIQYF
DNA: TGTGCCAGCAGTGACCCTCTAGCTGTCAAAAACATTCAGTACTTC

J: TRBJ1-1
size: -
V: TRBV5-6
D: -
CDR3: CASMGSATEAFF
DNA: TGTGCCAGCATGGGGTCGGCCACTGAAGCTTTCTTT

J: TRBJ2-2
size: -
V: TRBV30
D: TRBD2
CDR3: CAWSRREAFTGELFF
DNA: TGTGCCTGGAGTAGGCGGGAGGCCTTCACCGGGGAGCTGTTTTTT

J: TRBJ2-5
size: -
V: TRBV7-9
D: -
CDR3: CASSPILGVGQETQYF
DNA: TGTGCCAGCAGCCCCATCCTCGGGGTGGGGCAAGAGACCCAGTACTTC

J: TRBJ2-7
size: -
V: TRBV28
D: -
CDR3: CASSLSQDPYEQYF
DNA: TGTGCCAGCAGTTTATCTCAGGATCCCTACGAGCAGTACTTC

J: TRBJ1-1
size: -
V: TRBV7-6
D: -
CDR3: CASSLTPGPGEAFF
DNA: TGTGCCAGCAGCTTAACTCCTGGACCGGGTGAAGCTTTCTTT

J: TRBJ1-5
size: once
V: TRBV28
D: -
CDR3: CASTPGRHLPTQHF
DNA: TGTGCCAGTACCCCAGGGCGGCACCTCCCCACCCAGCATTTT